Below are 13 T cell receptor beta chains sequenced from a single sample in a study of T cell responses to AZD1222 COVID-19 vaccine. The method was immunoSEQ multiplex PCR; TCRdb's version includes in-frame clones alone and lacks a portion of them. The sample yields 80,000 to 100,000 clones, around 83% seen once. This specimen was peripheral blood, taken 28 days after the second AZD1222 dose. These receptors were collected from an adult who received the AZD1222 COVID-19 vaccine.

This clone was found a few times. The V and J genes are TRBV4-3 and TRBJ2-1; possible D gene TRBD2, 7 bases. The CDR3 length is 17 residues. The ends were cut back, 3 bases at V and 0 bases at J, with 15 bases in the middle. Germline V lookup: CDR1 LGHNA, CDR2 YSLEER. The CDR3 DNA follows: TGCGCCAGCAGCCATGGGGGGGGCTTTTTCTCCTACAATGAGCAGTTCTTC. It translates to CASSHGGGFFSYNEQFF.

The chain employs TRBV28 and TRBJ2-7, with 8 bases that match TRBD1. Unmatched junction bases numbered 8, after V lost 5 bases and J lost 2 bases. The germline V gene encodes CDR1 MDHEN and CDR2 SYDVKM. This CDR3 is built from 15 residues. The CDR3 spells CASSAPTGAAYEQYF. The CDR3 region has the DNA TGTGCCAGCAGTGCACCGACAGGGGCGGCCTACGAGCAGTACTTC.

The V and J genes are TRBV29-1 and TRBJ2-7; 7 bases agree with TRBD1. The length of the CDR3 is 16 residues. V lost 4 bases to trimming and J lost 1 base; unmatched junction nucleotides: 13. Germline V lookup: CDR1 SQVTM, CDR2 ANQGSEA. DNA for the CDR3: TGCAGCGTTGCGTCCTCACAGGGGAGAGCGTCCTACGAGCAGTACTTC. Protein sequence: CSVASSQGRASYEQYF.

The CDR3 region has the DNA TGTGCCAGCAGATTGGGACAGGGGAGCACAGATACGCAGTATTTT. Protein sequence: CASRLGQGSTDTQYF. The chain joins TRBV6-5 to TRBJ2-3, with 10 bases that match TRBD1. J was trimmed by 0 bases and V by 6 bases; bases with no gene match: 3. The CDR3 is 15 residues long. Germline assignment: CDR1 MNHEY and CDR2 SVGAGI.

The chain joins TRBV5-1 to TRBJ2-7; 7 nucleotides line up with TRBD1. The germline V gene encodes CDR1 SGHRS and CDR2 YFSETQ. The CDR3 has 13 residues. Trimming cost V 4 bases and J 3 bases; bases outside gene matches: 4. The CDR3, as DNA: TGCGCCAGCAGCACGGGACAGAACTACGAGCAGTACTTC. It specifies CASSTGQNYEQYF. The variable domain in full, with the rest retrieved from reference TRBV5-1 and TRBJ2-7, is KAGVTQTPRYLIKTRGQQVTLSCSPISGHRSVSWYQQTPGQGLQFLFEYFSETQRNKGNFPGRFSGRQFSNSRSEMNVSTLELGDSALYLCASSTGQNYEQYFGPGTRLTVT.

The V gene is TRBV2, the J gene TRBJ2-7; TRBD1 matches 7 bases. Germline loops: CDR1 SNHLY, CDR2 FYNNEI. The CDR3 totals 17 residues. Trimming cost V 1 base and J 4 bases; bases outside gene matches: 13. CDR3 region: CASSEVALDRDEYEQYF. The CDR3 DNA is TGTGCCAGCAGTGAAGTGGCCCTCGACAGGGATGAGTACGAGCAGTACTTC.

As concerns this clone: The same CDR3 arises from other DNA sequences in this sample as well. V gene TRBV10-2 combines with J gene TRBJ2-7; D not certain. V lost 4 bases and J 2 bases, leaving 3 bases between the germline ends. There are 11 residues in the CDR3. Germline assignment: CDR1 WSHSY and CDR2 SAAADI. The CDR3 reads CASSGAYEQYF. The CDR3 coding sequence is TGCGCCAGCAGTGGCGCCTACGAGCAGTACTTC.

The chain carries TRBV5-1 and TRBJ2-7, with D possibly TRBD1 on 6 matching bases. CDR1 and CDR2 from the germline V gene are SGHRS and YFSETQ. V lost 4 bases to trimming and J lost 3 bases, with 11 bases between them. This CDR3 is built from 13 residues. Here the CDR3 reads CASSGQPFYEQYF. CDR3 nucleotides: TGCGCCAGCAGCGGACAGCCCTTCTACGAGCAGTACTTC.

In its sample, this clone was seen once. The chain couples TRBV18 to TRBJ2-7; weak D call: TRBD1 (6 bases). Per the germline V gene, CDR1 is KGHSH and CDR2 is LQKENI. This CDR3 is built from 16 residues. Between the trimmed V and J ends, which lost 3 bases and 4 bases, there was a span of 19 bases. The CDR3 DNA follows: TGTGCCAGCTCACCGTCGGGACAACAAAGGGGTTACGAGCAGTACTTC. Amino acids: CASSPSGQQRGYEQYF.

This chain connects TRBV27 to TRBJ1-5; D is possibly TRBD1 (6 bases). The V end was cut by 8 bases, the J end by 1 base, with 18 bases between. The CDR3 runs to 16 residues. Looked up from germline, CDR1 is MNHEY and CDR2 is SMNVEV (reference sequence). DNA for the CDR3: TGTGCCAGCGGGACTCCTGCGGACAGAAGCAATCAGCCCCAGCATTTT. This gives the protein CASGTPADRSNQPQHF.

The chain employs TRBV2 and TRBJ2-1, with a weak D call TRBD1 (6 bases). The germline V gene has CDR1 SNHLY and CDR2 FYNNEI. The V end lost 6 bases, the J end lost 1 base, and 13 bases lay between the germline ends. The CDR3 is 15 residues long. CDR3 protein: CASSGQSLSYNEQFF. The CDR3 DNA reads TGTGCCAGCAGCGGACAGTCATTGTCCTACAATGAGCAGTTCTTC.

The chain recombines TRBV3-1 (or the pseudogene TRBV3-2) with TRBJ1-2; a weak D match, TRBD1 (5 bases). Per the germline V gene, CDR1 is LGHDT and CDR2 is YNNKEL (reference sequence). V was cut by 8 bases and J by 1 base, with 8 bases left in between. This CDR3 is 12 amino acids long. CDR3 sequence: CASWGFNYGYTF. CDR3 sequence (DNA): TGTGCCAGCTGGGGCTTTAACTATGGCTACACCTTC.

This sequence joins TRBV11-1 and TRBJ2-1; no definite D call. Per germline, CDR1 SGHAT and CDR2 FQDESV (reference sequence). The CDR3 has 16 residues. Trimming stripped 5 bases from V and 4 bases from J, with 18 bases between. The CDR3 region has the DNA TGTGCCAGCAGCCTCACAGAGGCTCCCAGATACAATGAGCAGTTCTTC. It codes for CASSLTEAPRYNEQFF.